The rows below give T cell receptor beta chains drawn from one sample of a study of response to subunit inactivated influenza vaccine. MiXCR, applied by TCRdb to the RT-PCR reads, yields one record per CDR3 protein. This table holds fewer than 650,000 distinct CDR3 sequences, 10% to 15% found once. The sequenced sample was PBMCs from blood, obtained about 40 days after vaccination. Every receptor here comes from a man aged 50 to 59 who received an inactivated influenza vaccine. Both conserved end residues are part of each CDR3. Each record gives: J gene, D gene, V gene, clone size, CDR3 DNA, CDR3 protein. D genes are given only for firm matches. Expanded clones are given a class, and other clones once, few, many or no size at all.

>TRBJ2-7|.|TRBV9|.
TGTGCCAGCAGCGTAGGCTCTAAAGGGATCTCGGGCGAGCAGTACTTC
CASSVGSKGISGEQYF
>TRBJ2-3|.|TRBV7-2|few
TGTGCCAGCAGCTTAGCGAGGGAGGCAGATACGCAGTATTTT
CASSLAREADTQYF
>TRBJ2-1|.|TRBV6-1|.
TGTGCCAGCAGCGGGGTTAGGGCGCCCTCCTACAATGAGCAGTTCTTC
CASSGVRAPSYNEQFF
>TRBJ2-7|TRBD1|TRBV24-1|.
TGTGCCACCAGTGACTCCTCCCGGGACAGAGTAGTTTACTACGAGCAGTACTTC
CATSDSSRDRVVYYEQYF
>TRBJ2-2|TRBD1|TRBV7-8|few
TGTGCCAGCAGTACGGACAGGGGAAACACCGGGGAGCTGTTTTTT
CASSTDRGNTGELFF
>TRBJ1-4|.|TRBV7-9|few
TGTGCCAGCAGTCTCTTACGGCACGGGGGTAATGAAAAACTGTTTTTT
CASSLLRHGGNEKLFF
>TRBJ2-7|.|TRBV4-3|.
TGCGCCAGCAGCCAAGATGCCGGGGGAAAGTACGAGCAGTACTTC
CASSQDAGGKYEQYF
>TRBJ2-7|TRBD2|TRBV10-3|few
TGTGCCATCAGTTCACTAGCGGGGGGCGGTAGCTCCTACGAGCAGTACTTC
CAISSLAGGGSSYEQYF
>TRBJ1-2|TRBD1|TRBV20-1|many
TGCAGTGCCCGGGACAGTGGTAACTATGGCTACACCTTC
CSARDSGNYGYTF
>TRBJ2-3|.|TRBV20-1|.
TGCAGTGTGGACGATCATACAGATACGCAGTATTTT
CSVDDHTDTQYF
>TRBJ1-2|TRBD1|TRBV6-5|few
TGTGCCAGCAGTTACCGTACAGGGGGCGATGGCTACACCTTC
CASSYRTGGDGYTF
>TRBJ1-2|TRBD1|TRBV29-1|.
TGCAGCGTTCGGGACAGCCTTAACTATGGCTACACCTTC
CSVRDSLNYGYTF
>TRBJ2-1|.|TRBV7-9|few
TGTGCCAGCAGCCATGACGGAGGAGCCTACAATGAGCAGTTCTTC
CASSHDGGAYNEQFF
>TRBJ2-7|.|TRBV11-2|few
TGTGTCAGCAGGTACGGTGACCAATACGAGCAGTACTTC
CVSRYGDQYEQYF
>TRBJ2-7|.|TRBV29-1|.
TGCAGCGTTGAGGGCAGTCCTACCTACGAGCAGTACTTC
CSVEGSPTYEQYF
>TRBJ2-5|TRBD2|TRBV7-8|many
TGTGCCAGCAGCCCACTAGCGGACCAAGAGACCCAGTACTTC
CASSPLADQETQYF
>TRBJ2-3|.|TRBV10-1|.
TGCGCCAGCAGTGAGTCAAATAAACGACTCCTCACAGATACGCAGTATTTT
CASSESNKRLLTDTQYF
>TRBJ2-2|TRBD1|TRBV6-4|few
TGTGCCAGCAGCGACAGGGCGCCCTCGAACACCGGGGAGCTGTTTTTT
CASSDRAPSNTGELFF
>TRBJ2-7|.|TRBV3-1|few
TGTGCCAGCAGACAGGCGGACGAGCAGTACTTC
CASRQADEQYF
>TRBJ2-1|.|TRBV12-3/TRBV12-4|many
TGTGCCAGCGGAGGCAGGGTTTCTTTTCGGGGATACAATGAGCAGTTCTTC
CASGGRVSFRGYNEQFF
>TRBJ2-2|.|TRBV12-3/TRBV12-4|.
TGTGCCAGCAGCCGCTTCGGGGTCGGCACCGGGGAGCTGTTTTTT
CASSRFGVGTGELFF
>TRBJ2-3|TRBD2|TRBV29-1|.
TGCAGCGTTTGTTTAGCGGGGGGGGATACGCAGTATTTT
CSVCLAGGDTQYF
>TRBJ1-5|.|TRBV6-1|.
TGTGCCAGCAGTCCCGGCCCGGGGATGGGGCCCCAGCATTTT
CASSPGPGMGPQHF
>TRBJ2-3|TRBD2|TRBV6-4|.
TGTGCCAGCAGTGATCGCCTAGCGGGAGCGGCAGATACGCAGTATTTT
CASSDRLAGAADTQYF
>TRBJ2-4|.|TRBV20-1|.
TGCAGTGCTAGAGAAACGTTAGCCAAAAACATTCAGTACTTC
CSARETLAKNIQYF
>TRBJ1-6|.|TRBV12-3/TRBV12-4|many
TGTGCCAGCAGTTTAGGGGGACGAAATTCACCCCTCCACTTT
CASSLGGRNSPLHF
>TRBJ2-5|.|TRBV15|.
TGTGCCACCAGCAGAGCACAACGAAGTCCAGAGACCCAGTACTTC
CATSRAQRSPETQYF